This TCR beta chain is from a study of shared clonotypes between healthy human individuals. Study-wide findings and caveats: Between a few donors, naive CD4 clonotypes were shared at a level of approximately 5%.

This CDR3 spans 11 amino acids. Germline values: CDR1 MNHEY, CDR2 SMNVEV (reference sequence). V lost 3 bases to trimming and J lost 15 bases, with 12 bases between them. With respect to this clone: Its antigen remains unknown.

Repertoires were generated with immunoSEQ multiplex PCR, while TCRdb's copy carries only in-frame clones and drops some. The sample includes about 580,000 clones, roughly 98% of them seen just once. CD45RO negativity and positive selection for CCR7 defined naive CD8 cells, a population that excluded terminally differentiated effector memory CD45RA+ cells. This clonotype was sampled from a man aged 25 to 40 in good health. Sequencing used naive CD8+ T cells sorted from blood. The V and J genes are TRBV27 and TRBJ2-1; TRBD1 might be the D (5 bases). The CDR3 nucleotides read TGTGCCAGCAGTTTTAGGGGTTTGTCGTTCTTC. Protein sequence: CASSFRGLSFF.